Given below is one TCR beta chain in context. Its target is unknown. Using its own MiXCR run on the RT-PCR reads, TCRdb lists one record per CDR3 protein. The sample shows roughly 670,000 distinct CDR3 sequences, 14% of them seen only once. The data were obtained in a study of response to subunit inactivated influenza vaccine. Notes on the study in general: Researchers suggested that each seasonal influenza vaccination recruits few new T cells.

The CDR3 consists of 16 residues. With 5 bases removed from V and 6 bases from J, the gap between germline ends came to 23 bases. The germline V gene has CDR1 SGHAT and CDR2 FQNNGV. The sample here was PBMCs from blood, taken less than 15 days before vaccination. The rearrangement joins TRBV11-2 to TRBJ2-7; TRBD2 is a possible D gene (5 bases). This TCR was sampled from a man aged 45-65 years who received an inactivated influenza vaccine. The CDR3 nucleotides read TGTGCCAGCAGCACTCCGGCGGAGGTACGCCTCCCCGAGCAGTACTTC. Its translation is CASSTPAEVRLPEQYF.